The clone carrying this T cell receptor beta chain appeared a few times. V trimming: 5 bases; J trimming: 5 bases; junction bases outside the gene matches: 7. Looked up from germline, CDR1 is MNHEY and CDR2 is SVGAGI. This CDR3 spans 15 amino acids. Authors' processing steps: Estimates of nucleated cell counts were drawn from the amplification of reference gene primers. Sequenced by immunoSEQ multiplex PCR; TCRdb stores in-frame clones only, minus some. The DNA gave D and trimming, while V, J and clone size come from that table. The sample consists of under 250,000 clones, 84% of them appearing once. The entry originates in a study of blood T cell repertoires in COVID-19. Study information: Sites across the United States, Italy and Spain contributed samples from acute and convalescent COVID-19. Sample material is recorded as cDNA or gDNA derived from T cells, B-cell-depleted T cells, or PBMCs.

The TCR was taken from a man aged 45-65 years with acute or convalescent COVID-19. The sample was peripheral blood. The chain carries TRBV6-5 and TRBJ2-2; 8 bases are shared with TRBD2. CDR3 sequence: CASSLSGSGTGELFF. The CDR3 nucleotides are TGTGCCAGCAGTCTAAGCGGGAGCGGGACCGGGGAGCTGTTTTTT.